The 3 T cell receptor beta chains below were found in one sample sequenced in a study of blood T cell repertoires in COVID-19. The data were produced by immunoSEQ multiplex PCR, yet TCRdb's version contains in-frame clones alone and is incomplete. The sample carries some 120,000 clones, 88% recorded once. The sample consisted of peripheral blood. The origin of the receptors is a woman aged 50 to 65 with active or convalescent COVID-19.

CDR3 in amino acids: CASSLGQVHEQYF. CDR3 nucleotides: TGTGCCAGCAGTTTGGGACAGGTACACGAGCAGTACTTC. The chain links TRBV28 to TRBJ2-7; 8 bases align to TRBD1. The CDR3 consists of 13 residues. From germline, CDR1 is MDHEN and CDR2 SYDVKM. V was clipped by 3 bases and J by 5 bases; unmatched bases: 3.

V usage is TRBV6-5 and J usage is TRBJ2-3; 7 nucleotides match TRBD1. Trimming at V came to 8 bases and at J to 5 bases, leaving 10 bases not matched to a gene. The CDR3 sequence is 14 residues long. CDR1 is MNHEY, CDR2 SVGAGI, per germline. CDR3 sequence (DNA): TGTGCCAGCTCCACGGAAAGGGGGCTAGATACGCAGTATTTT. This translates into CASSTERGLDTQYF.

V and J are TRBV6-6 and TRBJ1-3; D call uncertain. The V end lost 0 bases, the J end lost 0 bases, and 9 bases lay between the germline ends. The germline CDR1 and CDR2 sequences are MNHNY and SVGAGI (reference sequence). CDR3 size: 16 residues. The CDR3 bases are TGTGCCAGCAGTTACTCGAGGCGGCACTCTGGAAACACCATATATTTT. Its protein is CASSYSRRHSGNTIYF.